What follows are 27 T cell receptor beta chains derived from one specimen sequenced in a study of T cells in Graves' hyperthyroidism and ophthalmopathy. TCR beta CDR3 regions were amplified from RNA. HTBI primers were used for first-round RT-PCR of the TCR CDR3. TCRdb reanalysed the multiplex PCR reads using MiXCR and keeps one entry per CDR3 protein. The sample consists of some 460,000 distinct CDR3 sequences, 15% to 18% of them appearing once. Sequenced input: blood. All receptors come from a woman aged 18-29 years with Graves' hyperthyroidism.

The table lists this clonotype with a few counts. The genes are TRBV20-1 and TRBJ2-2; D call uncertain. The CDR3 extends over 11 amino acids. Germline CDR1 and CDR2: DFQATT and SNEGSKA (reference sequence). The V gene lost 5 bases and the J gene lost 4 bases, with 5 bases spanning the gap. This CDR3 reads CSALFTGELFF. In DNA, the CDR3 is TGCAGTGCTTTATTCACCGGGGAGCTGTTTTTT.

J is TRBJ1-2 and V is TRBV18; 9 bases are a match to TRBD1. Germline trimming cut 1 base from V and 4 bases from J; bases unmatched to any gene: 7. The CDR3 loop spans 16 amino acids. Germline assignment: CDR1 KGHSH and CDR2 LQKENI. CDR3 bases: TGTGCCAGCTCACCACTTTGGGACAGGGAGAGCTATGGCTACACCTTC. Its protein product is CASSPLWDRESYGYTF.

In its sample, this clonotype was seen many times. The chain's CDR3 is CASSFTGDDQPQHF. The CDR3 bases are TGTGCCAGCAGTTTTACGGGGGATGATCAGCCCCAGCATTTT. The chain uses TRBV12-3 or TRBV12-4 and TRBJ1-5, with D possibly matching TRBD1 (5 bases). CDR3 length equals 14 residues. V dropped 3 bases and J dropped 5 bases, with 11 bases sitting between them.

The chain employs TRBV12-3 or TRBV12-4 and TRBJ2-3; D is unresolved. The CDR3 runs to 15 residues. V shed 6 bases and J shed 2 bases, with 15 bases lying between them. The CDR3 reads CASSPQRRNTDTQYF. For the CDR3, the DNA is TGTGCCAGCAGCCCCCAGAGGCGTAACACAGATACGCAGTATTTT.

This clonotype has at least ten counts. A read error may explain this, as a much larger clone is one base away. The V call is TRBV7-2, the J call TRBJ2-1; no reliable D call. V dropped 1 base and J dropped 0 bases, with 7 bases sitting between them. Germline CDR1 is SGHTA and CDR2 is FQGNSA. The CDR3 runs 15 residues. CDR3 residues: CASSLGWSSYNEQFF. CDR3 nucleotide sequence: TGTGCCAGCAGCTTAGGGTGGAGCTCCTACAATGAGCAGTTCTTC.

The chain is built from TRBV3-1 and TRBJ2-1; D unclear. Trimming shortened V by 4 bases and J by 3 bases, and 13 bases separated the two germline ends. Germline CDR1 is LGHDT and CDR2 is YNNKEL (reference sequence). CDR3 length: 15 residues. The CDR3 loop reads CASSRSRDLYNEQFF. In DNA form, the CDR3 reads TGTGCCAGCAGCCGGAGCAGAGACCTCTACAATGAGCAGTTCTTC.

This clonotype occurred many times. This chain joins TRBV6-5 and TRBJ1-5; D possibly corresponds to TRBD1 (5 bases). Germline lookup yields CDR1 MNHEY and CDR2 SVGAGI. The CDR3 consists of 15 residues. V was cut by 0 bases and J by 6 bases, with 12 bases left in between. CDR3 in amino acids: CASSYSSSGTQPQHF. The CDR3, as DNA: TGTGCCAGCAGTTACTCTAGTTCAGGGACTCAGCCCCAGCATTTT.

The sample holds many counts of this clonotype. The chain combines TRBV9 with TRBJ2-7; 12 nucleotides agree with TRBD2. Germline V gene sequence: CDR1 SGDLS, CDR2 YYNGEE. V was clipped by 4 bases and J by 2 bases; unmatched bases: 7. This CDR3 region has 16 residues. This chain's CDR3 is CASSPFTSGRPYEQYF. The DNA of the CDR3 is TGTGCCAGCAGCCCCTTTACTAGCGGGAGGCCCTACGAGCAGTACTTC.

This clonotype has a handful of counts. This clone may be a read error of a much larger clone one base away. The chain joins TRBV7-2 to TRBJ1-3; D perhaps matches TRBD1 (6 bases). Germline lookup yields CDR1 SGHTA and CDR2 FQGNSA. The CDR3 runs to 14 residues. The chain's CDR3 is CASSPRTAGDTIYF. In DNA form, the CDR3 reads TGTGCCAGCAGTCCGCGGACAGCTGGAGACACCATATATTTT. The whole variable domain, filled in from reference TRBV7-2 and TRBJ1-3, reads GAGVSQSPSNKVTEKGKDVELRCDPISGHTALYWYRQSLGQGLEFLIYFQGNSAPDKSGLPSDRFSAERTGGSVSTLTIQRTQQEDSAVYLCASSPRTAGDTIYFGEGSWLTVV.

The sample holds many counts of this clonotype. The chain couples TRBV3-1 to TRBJ2-7; D not resolved. The CDR3 length is 14 residues. The germline gives CDR1 LGHDT, CDR2 YNNKEL (reference sequence). Trimming took off 3 bases at V and 0 bases at J, with 9 bases between the two ends. The CDR3 DNA sequence: TGTGCCAGCAGCCACGGATCTGGCTCCTACGAGCAGTACTTC. Translated: CASSHGSGSYEQYF.

This clonotype was detected ten times or more. The CDR3 here is CSVSTRTDKTYEQYF. The DNA for the CDR3 is TGCAGCGTTTCAACCCGGACGGATAAGACCTACGAGCAGTACTTC. This chain links TRBV29-1 with TRBJ2-7; D gene uncertain. With 5 bases removed from V and 2 bases from J, the gap between germline ends came to 19 bases. Germline V gives CDR1 SQVTM, CDR2 ANQGSEA. The CDR3 length is 15 residues.

This clonotype was counted at least ten times. The rearrangement joins TRBV5-5 to TRBJ2-2; no firm D call. Trimming removed 4 bases from V and 5 bases from J, with 9 bases in between. Germline V gene sequence: CDR1 SGHKS, CDR2 YYEKEE (reference sequence). This CDR3 is 13 amino acids long. This CDR3 reads CASSLTETGELFF. In DNA, the CDR3 is TGTGCCAGCAGCCTTACGGAGACCGGGGAGCTGTTTTTT.

This clonotype was observed many times. CDR3: CAGAGVRESTDTQYF. The CDR3 region has the DNA TGTGCCGGCGCCGGGGTGAGGGAAAGCACAGATACGCAGTATTTT. J is TRBJ2-3 and V is TRBV7-9; tentative D call: TRBD2 (5 bases). CDR3 length: 15 amino acids. Germline assignment: CDR1 SEHNR and CDR2 FQNEAQ (reference sequence). V was cut by 11 bases and J by 0 bases, with 18 bases left in between.

A few counts support this clonotype. The V gene is TRBV6-1, the J gene TRBJ2-7, with a possible D match to TRBD2 (7 bases). Germline CDR1 is MNHNS and CDR2 is SASEGT. This CDR3 contains 14 residues. V was clipped by 6 bases and J by 3 bases, with 15 bases between them. CDR3 protein: CASSPGEGGYEQYF. The CDR3 DNA reads as TGTGCCAGCAGCCCAGGGGAGGGGGGCTACGAGCAGTACTTC.

This clonotype showed up many times. J is TRBJ2-1 and V is TRBV7-9, with TRBD1 identical over 7 bases. Germline-derived CDR1 and CDR2 are SEHNR and FQNEAQ (reference sequence). This CDR3 has 15 amino acids. The V and J ends lost 4 bases and 3 bases, in that order; junction bases with no gene match: 6. The CDR3 nucleotides read TGTGCCAGCAGCTCATACCGGGACAGCTACAATGAGCAGTTCTTC. Translated, it gives CASSSYRDSYNEQFF.

This clonotype appeared many times. The rearrangement joins TRBV7-2 to TRBJ2-6; 7 bases agree with TRBD2. The CDR3 spans 17 residues. Trimming took 1 base from V and 0 from J; bases not matched to a gene: 3. Germline loops: CDR1 SGHTA, CDR2 FQGNSA. Here the CDR3 DNA reads TGTGCCAGCAGCTTAGTAGGCGGGAGCTCTGGGGCCAACGTCCTGACTTTC. Its translation is CASSLVGGSSGANVLTF.

There are many counts of this clonotype. V and J are TRBV7-2 and TRBJ2-5; no definite D call. The germline V and J ends were trimmed by 5 bases and 5 bases, with 12 bases remaining between them. The germline CDR1 and CDR2 sequences are SGHTA and FQGNSA. This CDR3 comprises 13 residues. The CDR3 is CASSPSSRETQYF. The CDR3 region has the DNA TGTGCCAGCAGCCCCTCGTCTAGGGAGACCCAGTACTTC. Together with reference TRBV7-2 and TRBJ2-5, the CDR3 gives the full variable domain: GAGVSQSPSNKVTEKGKDVELRCDPISGHTALYWYRQSLGQGLEFLIYFQGNSAPDKSGLPSDRFSAERTGGSVSTLTIQRTQQEDSAVYLCASSPSSRETQYFGPGTRLLVL.

The chain joins TRBV7-2 to TRBJ2-5; 9 bases fit TRBD1. The germline V gene has CDR1 SGHTA and CDR2 FQGNSA. The CDR3 consists of 15 residues. Trimming removed 5 bases from V and 7 bases from J; junction bases left unmatched: 11. CDR3 nucleotides: TGTGCCAGCAGCGCCCGGGACAGGGAGTACGGGACCCAGTACTTC. The encoded protein is CASSARDREYGTQYF.

This clonotype was seen repeatedly, ten times or more. The chain uses TRBV7-2 and TRBJ2-7, with D tentatively TRBD1 (6 bases). The CDR3 is made up of 14 amino acids. Trimming left V 2 bases short and J 3 bases short, with 11 bases between. CDR1 is SGHTA, CDR2 FQGNSA, per germline. Here the CDR3 reads CASSLMGAVYEQYF. CDR3 sequence (DNA): TGTGCCAGCAGCTTAATGGGGGCGGTCTACGAGCAGTACTTC.

The chain has TRBV19 and TRBJ1-5, with a possible D match to TRBD1 (5 bases). The CDR3 contains 13 residues. Trimming removed 6 bases at V and 3 bases at J, with 9 bases between. Germline lookup yields CDR1 LNHDA and CDR2 SQIVND (reference sequence). CDR3 sequence: CASSGDLNQPQHF. CDR3 nucleotides: TGTGCCAGTAGCGGGGACCTCAATCAGCCCCAGCATTTT.

CDR3 nucleotide sequence: TGTGCCAGCAGTTACGGGGACGGCTACACCTTC. It specifies CASSYGDGYTF. The chain carries TRBV12-3 or TRBV12-4 and TRBJ1-2; D may be TRBD1 (5 bases). The CDR3 is made up of 11 amino acids. With 4 bases removed from V and 8 bases from J, the gap between germline ends came to 8 bases.

The V and J genes are TRBV24-1 and TRBJ2-5; possibly TRBD2 for D (6 bases). This CDR3 has 17 residues. The ends were cut back, 4 bases at V and 1 base at J, with 18 bases in the middle. Germline CDR1 is KGHDR and CDR2 is SFDVKD. CDR3 coding DNA: TGTGCCACCAGTGACGGCGGGGCGGGGATGGCCCAAGAGACCCAGTACTTC. Translating gives CATSDGGAGMAQETQYF.

A single count supports this clonotype. With a much larger clone just one base away, this may be a read error. The chain joins TRBV2 to TRBJ2-3, with 7 nucleotides matching TRBD2. This CDR3 contains 14 residues. Germline V gives CDR1 SNHLY, CDR2 FYNNEI. CDR3 protein: CTSEMTSSPDTQYF. CDR3 DNA sequence: TGTACCAGCGAGATGACTAGCAGCCCAGATACGCAGTATTTT.

This chain joins TRBV28 and TRBJ2-2; D is unresolved. Germline CDR1 reads MDHEN; CDR2 reads SYDVKM. V was trimmed by 2 bases and J by 11 bases, leaving 6 bases between them. There are 11 residues in the CDR3. The CDR3 spells CASSLQRELFF. For the CDR3, the DNA is TGTGCCAGCAGTTTACAGCGTGAGCTGTTTTTT.

The V gene is TRBV10-3, the J gene TRBJ1-5; D is unresolved. V dropped 5 bases and J dropped 6 bases, with 8 bases sitting between them. The CDR3 is 12 amino acids. Germline CDR1 and CDR2: ENHRY and SYGVKD. The CDR3 coding sequence is TGTGCCATCAGTAGCGTGGGTCAGCCCCAGCATTTT. This sequence encodes CAISSVGQPQHF.

The table lists this clonotype with a few counts. The gene calls are TRBV6-2 or TRBV6-3 and TRBJ2-7; 14 bases line up with TRBD2. The CDR3 covers 18 residues. In germline, CDR1 is MNHEY, CDR2 SVGEGT. The J segment lost 4 bases and the V segment lost 6 bases, leaving 14 bases of the junction unmatched. CDR3 nucleotide sequence: TGTGCCAGCAGAGGACTAGCGGGAGGTATTGGGTGGGTTTACGAGCAGTACTTC. It encodes CASRGLAGGIGWVYEQYF.

This clonotype showed up many times. V is TRBV2 and J is TRBJ2-3; D is possibly TRBD1 or TRBD2 (5 bases each). Germline V gene data show CDR1 as SNHLY and CDR2 as FYNNEI. This CDR3 is built from 16 residues. Trimming shortened V by 6 bases and J by 0 bases, and 16 bases separated the two germline ends. As DNA, the CDR3 is TGTGCCAGCAGAGATGGTTGGGGGTATAGCACAGATACGCAGTATTTT. Protein: CASRDGWGYSTDTQYF.